At least ten counts were recorded for the clone carrying this T cell receptor (beta chain). Its antigen is not known. The data stem from a study of T-cell reconstitution after alpha-beta-depleted transplantation in children. Overall study results and limits: Some patients' high day-60 TCRbeta diversity was traced to surviving recipient T cells and thymic progenitors. The main origin of T-cell counts and diversity one year after transplant was newly produced T cells. Roughly two months post-transplant, alpha-beta T cells reportedly originated from several hundred graft clones that had expanded.

Unique molecular identifiers tagged the TCRbeta library. Each CDR3 protein gets one entry after TCRdb re-called the PCR reads with MiXCR. The sample has hundreds of thousands of distinct CDR3 sequences, just over 7.5% seen once. Germline V lookup: CDR1 MNHEY, CDR2 SVGEGT. CDR3 length equals 16 residues. The V end was cut by 0 bases, the J end by 1 base, with 7 bases between. This TCR was recovered from a female patient younger than 10 who had a stem cell transplant for Fanconi anemia, so the T cells may come from the graft donor. Sample: peripheral blood, taken 360 days after TCRalphabeta/CD19-depleted stem cell transplant. V is TRBV6-2 or TRBV6-3 and J is TRBJ2-6; no definite D call. The DNA for the CDR3 is TGTGCCAGCAGTTACTCGCGACCGTCTGGGGCCAACGTCCTGACTTTC. This codes for CASSYSRPSGANVLTF.